These 20 T cell receptor beta chains share one sample of origin, sequenced in a study of Graves' ophthalmopathy and Graves' hyperthyroidism. As the template, RNA transcripts were used to amplify TCR beta CDR3 regions. The first-round RT-PCR employed HTBI primers together with the Qiagen OneStep RT-PCR kit. A multiplex PCR was then performed as the second round. TCRdb itself ran the multiplex PCR reads through MiXCR, one entry per CDR3 protein. This sample has approximately 640,000 distinct CDR3 sequences, with roughly 41% found just once. The sample consisted of peripheral blood. All receptors derive from an adult man with Graves' ophthalmopathy.

The rearrangement uses TRBV10-3 and TRBJ2-7; 10 nucleotides align to TRBD1. This CDR3 region has 12 residues. CDR1 is ENHRY, CDR2 SYGVKD, per germline. V trimming: 4 bases; J trimming: 6 bases; junction bases outside the gene matches: 0. The CDR3 DNA follows: TGTGCCATCAGTGGGACAGGGGGCGAGCAGTACTTC. Translation: CAISGTGGEQYF.

To note about this clonotype: One end of the junction is discordant with germline, which a read error may explain. The chain joins TRBV20-1 to TRBJ2-7; D could derive from TRBD1 or TRBD2 (6 bases each). The CDR3 contains 11 residues. Germline values: CDR1 DFQATT, CDR2 SNEGSKA (reference sequence). As DNA, the CDR3 is TGCAGTGCGACCTCAGGGGAGGTGCGGTGCTTC. Its protein is CSATSGEVRCF.

There are many counts of this clonotype. The CDR3 DNA reads as TGTGCCAGTAGTATTGACAGAGACCGAGGCTATGGCTACACCTTC. It translates to CASSIDRDRGYGYTF. This chain uses TRBV19 with TRBJ1-2; tentative D call: TRBD1 (5 bases). The CDR3 is 15 amino acids. Trimming removed 3 bases at V and 4 bases at J, with 15 bases between. Per the germline V gene, CDR1 is LNHDA and CDR2 is SQIVND (reference sequence). Full variable domain (outside the CDR3, taken from reference TRBV19 and TRBJ1-2): DGGITQSPKYLFRKEGQNVTLSCEQNLNHDAMYWYRQDPGQGLRLIYYSQIVNDFQKGDIAEGYSVSREKKESFPLTVTSAQKNPTAFYLCASSIDRDRGYGYTFGSGTRLTVV.

This clonotype came up many times. The chain employs TRBV19 and TRBJ1-1, with TRBD1 as a possible D gene (5 bases). V was cut by 5 bases and J by 4 bases, with 17 bases left in between. Germline V gene data show CDR1 as LNHDA and CDR2 as SQIVND (reference sequence). The CDR3 runs to 15 residues. The CDR3 reads CASSPGRSSFTEAFF. CDR3 DNA: TGTGCCAGTAGTCCGGGACGAAGTAGCTTCACTGAAGCTTTCTTT.

This clonotype was observed many times. V usage is TRBV7-2 and J usage is TRBJ1-1; D ambiguous. CDR3 length: 11 amino acids. V was pared by 3 bases and J by 3 bases, with 2 bases between. Germline CDR1 and CDR2: SGHTA and FQGNSA. The CDR3 spells CASSFDTEAFF. CDR3 in DNA: TGTGCCAGCAGCTTCGACACTGAAGCTTTCTTT.

At least ten counts were recorded for this clonotype. The chain carries TRBV12-3 or TRBV12-4 and TRBJ1-4, with D unclear. Deletions cut 5 bases from V and 8 bases from J, with 12 bases between. There are 13 residues in the CDR3. The CDR3 loop is CASSPTGGEKLFF. The CDR3 DNA sequence: TGTGCCAGCAGTCCCACTGGAGGGGAAAAACTGTTTTTT.

This clonotype was recorded at least ten times. This CDR3 is CSARDWTNTGELFF. The DNA for the CDR3 is TGCAGTGCTAGAGATTGGACGAACACCGGGGAGCTGTTTTTT. V is TRBV20-1 and J is TRBJ2-2; no clear D. Germline CDR1 is DFQATT and CDR2 is SNEGSKA (reference sequence). The CDR3 is made up of 14 amino acids. V lost 0 bases and J 0 bases, leaving 5 bases between the germline ends.

This clonotype was counted at least ten times. This chain links TRBV7-2 with TRBJ1-1; no clear D. Germline lookup yields CDR1 SGHTA and CDR2 FQGNSA. Deletions cut 5 bases from V and 6 bases from J, with 16 bases between. The CDR3 totals 14 residues. This CDR3 is CASSPDGSVAEAFF. CDR3 coding DNA: TGTGCCAGCAGCCCCGACGGAAGCGTTGCTGAAGCTTTCTTT.

V is TRBV30 and J is TRBJ1-5; possible D gene TRBD1, 6 bases. V lost 5 bases and J 6 bases, leaving 14 bases between the germline ends. This CDR3 comprises 13 residues. The V gene's germline CDR1 is GTSNPN and CDR2 SVGIG (reference sequence). The CDR3 loop is CAWDNRAGQPQHF. The CDR3 region has the DNA TGTGCCTGGGATAACAGGGCGGGTCAGCCCCAGCATTTT.

Concerning this clonotype itself: A single base separates this from a much larger clone, so it may be a read error. The chain is built from TRBV7-3 and TRBJ2-5; perhaps TRBD2 as D (6 bases). The CDR3 spans 14 residues. The germline V gene has CDR1 SGHTA and CDR2 FQGTGA. The V end lost 2 bases, the J end lost 4 bases, and 11 bases lay between the germline ends. CDR3 coding DNA: TGTGCCAGCAGCTTAGCACGCGGGGTAGAGACCCAGTACTTC. It codes for CASSLARGVETQYF.

For this clonotype: A much larger clone lies one base from this, so it may be a read error. V usage is TRBV7-9 and J usage is TRBJ1-4, with D perhaps matching TRBD1 (5 bases). Trimming shortened V by 5 bases and J by 8 bases, and 15 bases separated the two germline ends. The CDR3 runs 14 residues. Germline assignment: CDR1 SEHNR and CDR2 FQNEAQ (reference sequence). CDR3 sequence (DNA): TGTGCCAGCAGCCCGTCGGGACTGGCGGAAAAACTGTTTTTT. Encoded protein: CASSPSGLAEKLFF.

This clonotype was counted at least ten times. The J gene is TRBJ2-5, the V gene TRBV11-2; D ambiguous. Trimming pared 6 bases from V and 2 bases from J, leaving 10 bases between. Per the germline V gene, CDR1 is SGHAT and CDR2 is FQNNGV. The CDR3 has 13 amino acids. The DNA for the CDR3 is TGTGCCAGCAGTTTCGAAAATCAAGAGACCCAGTACTTC. Translated, it gives CASSFENQETQYF.

The genes are TRBV7-9 and TRBJ1-6; D remains ambiguous. V was clipped by 5 bases and J by 10 bases, with 12 bases between them. The CDR3 covers 13 residues. Germline V gene lookup returns CDR1 SEHNR and CDR2 FQNEAQ (reference sequence). The CDR3 coding sequence is TGTGCCAGCAGCCTAGGGAAGGACTCACCCCTCCACTTT. This codes for CASSLGKDSPLHF.

This clonotype was seen at least ten times. V gene TRBV10-3 combines with J gene TRBJ2-7; TRBD1 agrees at 11 bases. The CDR3 totals 16 residues. Germline V gene data show CDR1 as ENHRY and CDR2 as SYGVKD. J lost 5 bases, V lost 2 bases, and 8 bases had no gene match. CDR3 sequence: CAISEIKPGQGDEQYF. The CDR3 nucleotides are TGTGCCATCAGTGAGATCAAACCGGGACAGGGGGACGAGCAGTACTTC.

Many counts were recorded for this clonotype. The V and J genes are TRBV29-1 and TRBJ1-2, with 7 bases fitting TRBD1. The germline CDR1 and CDR2 sequences are SQVTM and ANQGSEA. The CDR3 length is 11 residues. V gave up 7 bases and J gave up 6 bases; unmatched junction bases: 5. This chain's CDR3 is CSGQGRNGYTF. The CDR3 DNA reads as TGCAGCGGACAGGGAAGGAATGGCTACACCTTC.

This chain links TRBV25-1 with TRBJ2-7; perhaps TRBD1 as D (5 bases). Germline assignment: CDR1 MGHDK and CDR2 SYGVNS. The CDR3 spans 14 residues. Trimming took off 4 bases at V and 8 bases at J, with 18 bases between the two ends. The DNA for the CDR3 is TGTGCCAGCAGTGTAGGCAGGGAACAGCCCCAGCAGTACTTC. Its protein is CASSVGREQPQQYF.

The V and J genes are TRBV3-1 and TRBJ1-1; no firm D call. Trimming took 4 bases from V and 0 from J, leaving 9 bases between them. Germline V gives CDR1 LGHDT, CDR2 YNNKEL (reference sequence). The length of the CDR3 is 14 residues. CDR3 nucleotide sequence: TGTGCCAGCAGCCCACGACAATTGAACACTGAAGCTTTCTTT. As protein: CASSPRQLNTEAFF.

In this sample, this clonotype turned up many times. V and J are TRBV5-6 and TRBJ2-5; TRBD2 is a possible D gene (6 bases). Trimming pared 0 bases from V and 7 bases from J, leaving 13 bases between. There are 14 residues in the CDR3. Germline values: CDR1 SGHDT, CDR2 YYEEEE. The CDR3 protein is CASSLALAFGTQYF. The DNA for the CDR3 is TGTGCCAGCAGCTTGGCACTAGCATTCGGGACCCAGTACTTC. Full variable domain (rest looked up from reference TRBV5-6 and TRBJ2-5): DAGVTQSPTHLIKTRGQQVTLRCSPKSGHDTVSWYQQALGQGPQFIFQYYEEEERQRGNFPDRFSGHQFPNYSSELNVNALLLGDSALYLCASSLALAFGTQYFGPGTRLLVL.

This clonotype was counted ten times or more. The rearrangement joins TRBV24-1 to TRBJ1-2; no reliable D call. This CDR3 region has 13 residues. Germline CDR1 is KGHDR and CDR2 is SFDVKD. The germline V and J ends were trimmed by 6 bases and 1 base, with 8 bases remaining between them. The CDR3 DNA reads TGTGCCACCAGTAGCACCGATAACTATGGCTACACCTTC. Translated, it gives CATSSTDNYGYTF.

The table lists this clonotype with many counts. J is TRBJ1-2 and V is TRBV7-9; 7 nucleotides match TRBD1. V dropped 5 bases and J dropped 0; count of bases not matched to a gene: 3. Germline CDR1 reads SEHNR; CDR2 reads FQNEAQ (reference sequence). The CDR3 is 14 amino acids. The CDR3 here is CASSPGQTNYGYTF. CDR3 bases: TGTGCCAGCAGCCCGGGACAGACTAACTATGGCTACACCTTC. The whole variable domain, filled in from reference TRBV7-9 and TRBJ1-2, reads DTGVSQNPRHKITKRGQNVTFRCDPISEHNRLYWYRQTLGQGPEFLTYFQNEAQLEKSRLLSDRFSAERPKGSFSTLEIQRTEQGDSAMYLCASSPGQTNYGYTFGSGTRLTVV.